What follows is one T cell receptor beta chain and its context. Its specificity is not known. Germline CDR1 is SGHTA and CDR2 is FQGNSA. The CDR3 is 15 residues long. The germline V and J ends were trimmed by 5 bases and 7 bases, with 21 bases remaining between them. These data belong to a study of OX40 agonist ivuxolimab in advanced cancers. Looking at the study overall: Every 2 weeks, ivuxolimab was infused into the patients intravenously at between 0.01 and 10 mg/kg. Partial responses were observed in three patients, of whom one had hepatocellular carcinoma and two had cutaneous melanoma. Study-level results: The CD4+ and CD8+ T cells in the blood had expanded clonally by week 6 at 0.1 to 3.0 mg/kg. Low normalized clonal expansion also occurred in some nonresponding patients.

This table comes from immunoSEQ multiplex PCR, and its TCRdb copy is limited to in-frame clones, with some not included. The sample comprises 15,000 to 20,000 clones, 75% to 90% of which are singletons, and 30% to 35% rests with the top ten. The sequences come from CD4+ or CD8+ T cells sorted from blood, collected in a trial of the OX40 agonist ivuxolimab. The chain employs TRBV7-2 and TRBJ2-7; D unresolved. This receptor was identified in an adult with an advanced solid tumor such as melanoma, head and neck, liver or kidney cancer. The chain's CDR3 is CASSDGTGGLREQYF. CDR3 DNA sequence: TGTGCCAGCAGCGACGGAACGGGTGGGTTGCGAGAGCAGTACTTC.